The clone carrying this T cell receptor (beta chain) was seen a few times. No antigen is known for it. The record originates from a study of radiation and T cells in renal cell carcinoma. Findings of the study overall: Top tumor clonotypes rose in blood 2 weeks post-radiation, then contracted. Compared with controls, irradiated tumors showed greater TCR clonality.

The germline V and J ends were trimmed by 4 bases and 4 bases, with 20 bases remaining between them. The CDR3 is made up of 16 amino acids. Looked up from germline, CDR1 is SGDLS and CDR2 is YYNGEE. Sequencing used immunoSEQ multiplex PCR; TCRdb keeps in-frame clones, though not all of them. The data contain some 14,000 clones, under 70% of them singletons. Treatment given: 15 Gy SBRT to primary tumor, nephrectomy 4 weeks later. This chain links TRBV9 with TRBJ1-2; TRBD1 might be the D (6 bases). This specimen was tumor tissue, taken from a patient whose treatment included radiotherapy and nephrectomy. The TCR comes from a woman in her 70s with renal cell carcinoma. The CDR3 here is CASSPLGGGAAYGYTF. The CDR3, as DNA: TGTGCCAGCAGCCCGTTGGGGGGGGGCGCAGCCTATGGCTACACCTTC.